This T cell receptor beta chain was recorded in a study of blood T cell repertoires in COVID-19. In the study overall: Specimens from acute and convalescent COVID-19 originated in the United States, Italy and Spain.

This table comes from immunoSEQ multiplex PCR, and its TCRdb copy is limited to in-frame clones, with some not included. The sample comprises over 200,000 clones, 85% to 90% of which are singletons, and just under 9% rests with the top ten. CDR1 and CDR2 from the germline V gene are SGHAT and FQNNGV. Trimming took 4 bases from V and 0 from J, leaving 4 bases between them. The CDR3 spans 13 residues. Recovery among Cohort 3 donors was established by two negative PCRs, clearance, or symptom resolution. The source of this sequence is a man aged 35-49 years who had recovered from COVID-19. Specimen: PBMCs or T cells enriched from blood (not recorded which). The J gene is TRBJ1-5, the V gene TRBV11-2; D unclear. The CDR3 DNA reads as TGTGCCAGCAGCTACAGTAGCAATCAGCCCCAGCATTTT. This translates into CASSYSSNQPQHF.